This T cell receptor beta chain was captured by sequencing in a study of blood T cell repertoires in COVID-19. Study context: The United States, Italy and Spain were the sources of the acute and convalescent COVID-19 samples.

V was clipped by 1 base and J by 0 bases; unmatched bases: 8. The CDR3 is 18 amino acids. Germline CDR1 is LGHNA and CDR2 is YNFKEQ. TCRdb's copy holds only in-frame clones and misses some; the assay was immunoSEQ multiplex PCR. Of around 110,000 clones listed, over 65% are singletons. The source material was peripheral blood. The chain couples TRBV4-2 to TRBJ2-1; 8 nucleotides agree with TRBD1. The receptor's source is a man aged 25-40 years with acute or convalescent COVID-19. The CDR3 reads CASSQVRYRGSSYNEQFF. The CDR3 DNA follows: TGTGCCAGCAGCCAAGTCCGTTACAGGGGGAGCTCCTACAATGAGCAGTTCTTC.